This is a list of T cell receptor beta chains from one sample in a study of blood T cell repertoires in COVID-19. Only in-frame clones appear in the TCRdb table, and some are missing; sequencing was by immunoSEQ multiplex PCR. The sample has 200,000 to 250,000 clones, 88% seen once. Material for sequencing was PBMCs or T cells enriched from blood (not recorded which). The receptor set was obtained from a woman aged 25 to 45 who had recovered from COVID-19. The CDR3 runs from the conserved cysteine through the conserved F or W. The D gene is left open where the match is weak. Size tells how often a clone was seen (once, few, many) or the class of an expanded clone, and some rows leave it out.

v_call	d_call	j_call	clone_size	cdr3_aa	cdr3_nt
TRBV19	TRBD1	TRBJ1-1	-	CASSAWDRAIEAFF	TGTGCCAGTAGTGCCTGGGACAGAGCGATTGAAGCTTTCTTT
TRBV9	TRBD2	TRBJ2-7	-	CASSVASGSAYEQYF	TGTGCCAGCAGCGTTGCTAGCGGGTCGGCCTACGAGCAGTACTTC
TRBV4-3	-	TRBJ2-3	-	CASSRARGSGLDTQYF	TGCGCCAGCAGCCGAGCACGGGGTAGCGGCTTAGATACGCAGTATTTT
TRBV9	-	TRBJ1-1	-	CASSAHGDTEAFF	TGTGCCAGCAGCGCCCACGGAGACACTGAAGCTTTCTTT
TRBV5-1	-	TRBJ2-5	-	CASSFEIKETQYF	TGCGCCAGCAGCTTTGAGATAAAAGAGACCCAGTACTTC
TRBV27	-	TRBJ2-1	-	CASSLGGGLYNEQFF	TGTGCCAGCAGTTTGGGCGGGGGCCTCTACAATGAGCAGTTCTTC
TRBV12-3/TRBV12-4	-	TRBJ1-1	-	CASIRGEVTEAFF	TGTGCCAGCATACGCGGTGAAGTCACTGAAGCTTTCTTT
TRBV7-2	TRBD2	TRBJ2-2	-	CASSLTSGGLNTGELFF	TGTGCCAGCAGCTTAACTAGCGGGGGCCTTAACACCGGGGAGCTGTTTTTT
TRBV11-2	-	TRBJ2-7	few	CASSLDRRDWGEQYF	TGTGCCAGCAGCTTAGATCGCAGGGATTGGGGCGAGCAGTACTTC
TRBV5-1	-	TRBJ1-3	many	CASRYTGSSGNTIYF	TGCGCCAGCAGGTATACGGGGAGCTCTGGAAACACCATATATTTT
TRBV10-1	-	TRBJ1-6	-	CASSVGPSPLHF	TGCGCCAGCAGTGTGGGGCCTTCACCCCTCCACTTT
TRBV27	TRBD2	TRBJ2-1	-	CASSSTSGGGYNEQFF	TGTGCCAGCAGTTCGACTAGCGGGGGGGGCTACAATGAGCAGTTCTTC
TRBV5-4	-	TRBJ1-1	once	CASSLSSGLQGPEAFF	TGTGCCAGCAGCCTGTCAAGCGGTTTACAGGGCCCTGAAGCTTTCTTT
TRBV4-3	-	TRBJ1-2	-	CASSQDSKDYGYTF	TGCGCCAGCAGCCAGGACAGCAAAGACTATGGCTACACCTTC
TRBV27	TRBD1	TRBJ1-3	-	CASSSGQGSGNTIYF	TGTGCCAGCAGTTCGGGACAGGGGTCTGGAAACACCATATATTTT
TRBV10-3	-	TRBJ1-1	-	CAARERNTEAFF	TGTGCCGCTCGGGAAAGGAACACTGAAGCTTTCTTT
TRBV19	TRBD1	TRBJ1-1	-	CASSLTGGGGEAFF	TGTGCCAGTAGCCTGACAGGGGGAGGGGGTGAAGCTTTCTTT
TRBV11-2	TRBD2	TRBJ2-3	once	CASSFAGRVADTQYF	TGTGCCAGCAGCTTTGCGGGGAGGGTGGCAGATACGCAGTATTTT
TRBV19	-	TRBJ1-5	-	CASSQQGKVDQPQHF	TGTGCCAGTAGTCAGCAGGGGAAGGTGGATCAGCCCCAGCATTTT
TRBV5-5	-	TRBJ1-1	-	CASSSKLGIRSWNTEAFF	TGTGCCAGCAGCTCCAAGCTGGGCATTCGATCCTGGAACACTGAAGCTTTCTTT
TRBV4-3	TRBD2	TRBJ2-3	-	CASSQDPSGRTDTQYF	TGCGCCAGCAGCCAAGATCCTAGCGGGCGCACAGATACGCAGTATTTT
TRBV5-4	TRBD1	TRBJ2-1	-	CASSPLQGQGRNEQFF	TGTGCCAGCAGCCCCCTGCAGGGACAGGGCAGGAATGAGCAGTTCTTC
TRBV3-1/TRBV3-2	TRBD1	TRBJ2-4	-	CASSQWDSKNIQYF	TGTGCCAGCAGCCAATGGGACAGCAAAAACATTCAGTACTTC
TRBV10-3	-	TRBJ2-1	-	CAISEWDSSLASDEQFF	TGTGCCATCAGTGAGTGGGACTCCTCTTTGGCATCGGATGAGCAGTTCTTC
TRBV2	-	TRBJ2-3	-	CASSALTGDTQYF	TGTGCCAGCAGTGCCCTGACAGGAGATACGCAGTATTTT
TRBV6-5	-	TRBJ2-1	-	CASSYGGDSYNEQFF	TGTGCCAGCAGTTATGGAGGGGATTCCTACAATGAGCAGTTCTTC
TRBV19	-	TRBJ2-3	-	CASENSGDTQYF	TGTGCCAGTGAAAATTCGGGAGATACGCAGTATTTT
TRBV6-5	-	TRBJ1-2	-	CASGPGHSGYTF	TGTGCCAGCGGACCGGGACATAGTGGCTACACCTTC
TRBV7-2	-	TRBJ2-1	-	CASSDRDTIYNEQFF	TGTGCCAGCAGCGACCGGGACACCATCTACAATGAGCAGTTCTTC
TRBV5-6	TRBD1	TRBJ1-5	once	CASSIDRGNQPQHF	TGTGCCAGCAGCATCGACAGGGGAAATCAGCCCCAGCATTTT
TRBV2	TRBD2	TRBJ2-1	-	CASSRGEYNEQFF	TGTGCCAGCAGTCGGGGGGAGTACAATGAGCAGTTCTTC
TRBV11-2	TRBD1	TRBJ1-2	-	CASSPDRVGYGYTF	TGTGCCAGCAGCCCTGACAGGGTGGGCTATGGCTACACCTTC
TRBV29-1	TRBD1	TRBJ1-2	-	CSVEEGALNYGYTF	TGCAGCGTTGAGGAGGGGGCGCTTAACTATGGCTACACCTTC